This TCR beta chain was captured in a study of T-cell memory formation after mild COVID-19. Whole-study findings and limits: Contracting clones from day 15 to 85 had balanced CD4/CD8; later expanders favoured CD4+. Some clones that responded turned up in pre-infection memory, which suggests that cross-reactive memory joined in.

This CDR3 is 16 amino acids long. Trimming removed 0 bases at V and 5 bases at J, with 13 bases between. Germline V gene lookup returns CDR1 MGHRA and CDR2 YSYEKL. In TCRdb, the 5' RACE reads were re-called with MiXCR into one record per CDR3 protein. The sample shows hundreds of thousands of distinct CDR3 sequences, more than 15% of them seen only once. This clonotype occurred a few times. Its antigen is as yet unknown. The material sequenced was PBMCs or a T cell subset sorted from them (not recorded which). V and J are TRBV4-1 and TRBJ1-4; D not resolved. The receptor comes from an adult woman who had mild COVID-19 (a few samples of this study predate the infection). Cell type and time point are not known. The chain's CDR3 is CASSQDPSDGNEKLFF. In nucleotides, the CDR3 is TGCGCCAGCAGCCAAGATCCGTCGGACGGAAATGAAAAACTGTTTTTT.